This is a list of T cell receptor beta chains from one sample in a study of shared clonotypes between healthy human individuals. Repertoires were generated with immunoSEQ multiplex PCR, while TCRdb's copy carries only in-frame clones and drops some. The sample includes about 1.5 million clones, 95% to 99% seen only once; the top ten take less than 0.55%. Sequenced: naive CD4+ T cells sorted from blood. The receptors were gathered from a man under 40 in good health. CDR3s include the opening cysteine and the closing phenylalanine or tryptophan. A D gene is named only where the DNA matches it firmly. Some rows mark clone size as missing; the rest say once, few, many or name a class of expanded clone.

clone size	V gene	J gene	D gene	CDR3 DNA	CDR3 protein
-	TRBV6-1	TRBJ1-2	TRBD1	TGTGCCAGCAGTGAAAGGGGACAGAAAAATAACTATGGCTACACCTTC	CASSERGQKNNYGYTF
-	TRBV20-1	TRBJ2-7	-	TGCAGTGCCAGGAACAGCTACGAGCAGTACTTC	CSARNSYEQYF
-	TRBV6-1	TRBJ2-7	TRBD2	TGTGCCAGCAGTGAGGGAGGGGCGGACTACGAGCAGTACTTC	CASSEGGADYEQYF
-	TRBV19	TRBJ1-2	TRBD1	TGTGCCAGTAGTATACGGGACAGTGCCGAACCCTATGGCTACACCTTC	CASSIRDSAEPYGYTF
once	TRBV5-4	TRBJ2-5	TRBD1	TGTGCCAGCAGTTCAGAGACAGGGTCCGGGACCCAGTACTTC	CASSSETGSGTQYF
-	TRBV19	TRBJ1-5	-	TGTGCCAGTAGTATAACGGGGGCAGGGCAGCCCCAGCATTTT	CASSITGAGQPQHF
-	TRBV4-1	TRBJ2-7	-	TGCGCCAGCAGCCAAGCCCTATCTTCCTACGAGCAGTACTTC	CASSQALSSYEQYF
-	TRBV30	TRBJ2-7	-	TGTGCCTGGAGTACGGGTTTTACCTACGAGCAGTACTTC	CAWSTGFTYEQYF
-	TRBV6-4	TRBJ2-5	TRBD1	TGTGCCAGCATCAAGGACAGGGGTCAAGAGACCCAGTACTTC	CASIKDRGQETQYF
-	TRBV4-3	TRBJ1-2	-	TGCGCCAGCAGCCAAGACATCTCTAACTATGGCTACACCTTC	CASSQDISNYGYTF
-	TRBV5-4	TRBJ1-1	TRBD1	TGTGCCAGCAGCCCTAATGTGGGACAGCCCGAAGAAGGTTTCTTT	CASSPNVGQPEEGFF
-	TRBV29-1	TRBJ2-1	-	TGCAGCGTTGAAACCCCCCCTTACTACAATGAGCAGTTCTTC	CSVETPPYYNEQFF
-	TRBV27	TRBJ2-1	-	TGTGCCAGCCGCCGGAGCTCCTACAATGAGCAGTTCTTC	CASRRSSYNEQFF
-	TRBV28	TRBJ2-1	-	TGTGCCAGCAGTCGATCATCATCCCGACAGGTAGTGTTCTTC	CASSRSSSRQVVFF
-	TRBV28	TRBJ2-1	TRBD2	TGTGCCAGCAGCCCTTCGCCCGGGACTAGCGGGAGGGGGGTTAATGAGCAGTTCTTC	CASSPSPGTSGRGVNEQFF
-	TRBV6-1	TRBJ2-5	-	TGTGCCAGCAGTGAGGGGGGCCAACTTACGACCCAGTACTTC	CASSEGGQLTTQYF
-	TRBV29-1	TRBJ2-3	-	TGCAGCGTCTCCCCAAGGGCCGTACCAGATACGCAGTATTTT	CSVSPRAVPDTQYF
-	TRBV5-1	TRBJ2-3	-	TGCGCCAGCAGCTTGACCCAGGGTGCGGATACGCAGTATTTT	CASSLTQGADTQYF
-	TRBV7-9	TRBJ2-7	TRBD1	TGTGCCAGCAGGGGGGACAGGGTGGGTCACGAGCAGTACTTC	CASRGDRVGHEQYF
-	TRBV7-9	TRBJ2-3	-	TGTGCCAGCAGCTTGGGACGTCGACTTCCAGATACGCAGTATTTT	CASSLGRRLPDTQYF
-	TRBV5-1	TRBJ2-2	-	TGCGCCAGCACCCTCACCGGGGAGCTGTTTTTT	CASTLTGELFF
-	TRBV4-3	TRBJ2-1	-	TGCGCCAGCAGCTACTCTATGCGGGGTGGGGAGCAGTTCTTC	CASSYSMRGGEQFF
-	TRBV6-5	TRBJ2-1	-	TGTGCCAGCAGTTATTGGGACAAATCCAATGAGCAGTTCTTC	CASSYWDKSNEQFF
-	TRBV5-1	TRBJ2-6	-	TGCGCCAGCAGCTTGGGGCAGGGCGACGTCCTGACTTTC	CASSLGQGDVLTF
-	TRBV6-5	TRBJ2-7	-	TGTGCCAGCACCCGACAGAACGGAGCGTACGAGCAGTACTTC	CASTRQNGAYEQYF
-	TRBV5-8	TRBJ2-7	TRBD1	TGTGCCAGCAGCTTGGGACAGGGGCGGGGCCTCTACGAGCAGTACTTC	CASSLGQGRGLYEQYF
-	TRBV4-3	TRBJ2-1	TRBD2	TGCGCCAGCAGCCAAGCCTTGGGGGGGTACGAAGAAAACAATGAGCAGTTCTTC	CASSQALGGYEENNEQFF
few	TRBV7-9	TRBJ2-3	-	TGTGCCAGCAGCCCCTCCACAGATACGCAGTATTTT	CASSPSTDTQYF
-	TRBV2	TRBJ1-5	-	TGTGCCAGCAGTGTACCAGGGACGAATCAGCCCCAGCATTTT	CASSVPGTNQPQHF
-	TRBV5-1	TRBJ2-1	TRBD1	TGCGCCAGCAATCCGGGACAGGGGTTAAATGAGCAGTTCTTC	CASNPGQGLNEQFF
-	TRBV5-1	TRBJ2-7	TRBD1	TGCGCCAGCAGACCTCTGGGACAGGTAATCTACGAGCAGTACTTC	CASRPLGQVIYEQYF
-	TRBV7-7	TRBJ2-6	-	TGTGCTAGCAGCCAGGGGGGTTCTGGGGCCAACGTCCTGACTTTC	CASSQGGSGANVLTF
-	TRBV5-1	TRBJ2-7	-	TGCGCCAGCAGCTTGGTCCCTCCTTTGGACGAGCAGTACTTC	CASSLVPPLDEQYF
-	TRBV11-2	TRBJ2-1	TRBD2	TGTGCCAGCAGCCCAGGGACTAGCGGGAGATACGCTGAGCAGTTCTTC	CASSPGTSGRYAEQFF
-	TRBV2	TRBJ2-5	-	TGTGCCAGCAACCTGGATAGAGGGGGGGAGACCCAGTACTTC	CASNLDRGGETQYF
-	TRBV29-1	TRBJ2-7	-	TGCAGCGCCGGAGGGGGTCCCACTACACTCTACGAGCAGTACTTC	CSAGGGPTTLYEQYF
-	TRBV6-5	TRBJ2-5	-	TGTGCCAGCAGTTACTCTCCAGGGAGGGAGACCCAGTACTTC	CASSYSPGRETQYF
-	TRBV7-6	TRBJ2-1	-	TGTGCCAGCAGCCCAATCGGGGTTCGCTACGGAGGCAGGAATGAGCAGTTCTTC	CASSPIGVRYGGRNEQFF
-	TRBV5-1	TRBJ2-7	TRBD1	TGCGCCAGCAGCGCATGGACAGGTGAAAGGGGCGAGCAGTACTTC	CASSAWTGERGEQYF
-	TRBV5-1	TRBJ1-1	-	TGCGCCAGCTCCCCCGGACGGATGAACACTGAAGCTTTCTTT	CASSPGRMNTEAFF
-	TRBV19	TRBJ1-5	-	TGTGCCAGCCCTAGGGTCTACTATAGCAATCAGCCCCAGCATTTT	CASPRVYYSNQPQHF
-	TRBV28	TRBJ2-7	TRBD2	TGTGCCATCCACGGACTAGCGGGAGGGGGGACCTACGAGCAGTACTTC	CAIHGLAGGGTYEQYF
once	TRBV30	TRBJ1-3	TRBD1	TGTGCCTGGAGTGAGGGGGCGCGTCTTTCTGGAAACACCATATATTTT	CAWSEGARLSGNTIYF
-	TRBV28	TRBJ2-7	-	TGTGCCAGCAGTTTTTCCAGGCTGGGGTCCTACGAGCAGTACTTC	CASSFSRLGSYEQYF